This entry is about one T cell receptor (beta chain). The antigen is unknown. This related bone marrow graft donor gave peripheral blood on the day of marrow donation. The sample is drawn from a study of T cells after posttransplantation cyclophosphamide. Overall study findings and caveats: After PTCy, TRB diversity resembled that of CNI/methotrexate controls. Donor CD8+ memory clones often dominated recipient blood repertoires at later times.

Libraries were prepared by immunoSEQ multiplex PCR; TCRdb keeps only in-frame clonotypes and omits some of them. The data hold tens of thousands of clones, with 85% to 95% observed a single time. V shed 5 bases and J 0 bases; nucleotides not matched to a gene: 3. This CDR3 is built from 15 residues. Germline-derived CDR1 and CDR2 are SGHTA and FQGNSA. The TCR sequence derives from a woman in her thirties in good health and a related stem cell transplant donor. The sample consisted of PBMCs. The chain combines TRBV7-2 with TRBJ2-2; 7 nucleotides agree with TRBD1. The CDR3 nucleotides read TGTGCCAGCAGCACGGGACAGCCGAACACCGGGGAGCTGTTTTTT. This translates into CASSTGQPNTGELFF.